These 27 T cell receptor beta chains were sequenced from one sample in a study of neurological immune-mediated disorders (dated by TCRdb to the late 2010s). The meaning of the sample's time point label: technical triplicate 3. Libraries were prepared through 5' RACE. Sequencing was performed on an Illumina HiSeq 2500. TCRdb took the public reads, trimmed them with fastp at Q25, ran MiXCR for clone calling and kept in-frame beta chains. Under each unique CDR3 protein, matching rows form one entry showing the most common genes and DNA. The sample yields about 44,000 distinct CDR3 sequences; about a fifth were counted once. About 4.5% of the sample is taken by the ten largest. The specimen was PBMCs. Source of these receptors: a man aged 55 to 70 with HTLV-1-associated myelopathy (HAM/TSP).

This chain joins TRBV19 and TRBJ2-1, with 10 nucleotides matching TRBD2. Germline values: CDR1 LNHDA, CDR2 SQIVND (reference sequence). The CDR3 runs 17 residues. Trimming removed 4 bases from V and 1 base from J; junction bases left unmatched: 7. CDR3 coding DNA: TGTGCCAGTAGTACCAAAGCGGGAGGGGTATCCTACAATGAGCAGTTCTTC. This sequence encodes CASSTKAGGVSYNEQFF. The full variable domain, with the rest looked up from reference TRBV19 and TRBJ2-1, is DGGITQSPKYLFRKEGQNVTLSCEQNLNHDAMYWYRQDPGQGLRLIYYSQIVNDFQKGDIAEGYSVSREKKESFPLTVTSAQKNPTAFYLCASSTKAGGVSYNEQFFGPGTRLTVL.

This clonotype was seen many times. In DNA, the CDR3 is TGCAGTGCTTGGGACGGGAACACCGGGGAGCTGTTTTTT. The encoded protein is CSAWDGNTGELFF. The chain couples TRBV20-1 to TRBJ2-2; D tentatively reads TRBD1 or TRBD2 (5 bases each). CDR3 length: 13 amino acids. With 5 bases removed from V and 1 base from J, the gap between germline ends came to 8 bases. CDR1 and CDR2 from the germline V gene are DFQATT and SNEGSKA (reference sequence).

This clonotype was counted at least ten times. The chain combines TRBV25-1 with TRBJ2-3; TRBD2 matches at 10 bases. The CDR3 contains 14 residues. The germline V gene has CDR1 MGHDK and CDR2 SYGVNS. Germline trimming cut 6 bases from V and 2 bases from J; bases unmatched to any gene: 2. In DNA form, the CDR3 reads TGTGCCAGCAGGACTAGCGGGTACACAGATACGCAGTATTTT. It translates to CASRTSGYTDTQYF.

Many counts were recorded for this clonotype. The chain is built from TRBV10-3 and TRBJ2-7; D tentatively fits TRBD1 or TRBD2 (6 bases each). Germline CDR1 reads ENHRY; CDR2 reads SYGVKD. Trimming cost V 10 bases and J 0 bases, with 10 bases left between them. This CDR3 is built from 12 residues. Here the CDR3 DNA reads TGTGCCACGGGGGACAACTCCTACGAGCAGTACTTC. Translated, it gives CATGDNSYEQYF.

The table lists this clonotype with many counts. The chain couples TRBV5-1 to TRBJ2-3; 9 bases map to TRBD2. With 2 bases clipped from V and 6 bases from J, the junction kept 7 bases outside the gene matches. This CDR3 is 15 amino acids long. Per germline, CDR1 SGHRS and CDR2 YFSETQ. The CDR3 sequence is CASSFGSGSFDTQYF. CDR3 nucleotides: TGCGCCAGCAGCTTCGGTAGCGGGAGTTTTGATACGCAGTATTTT. Looking up the rest from reference TRBV5-1 and TRBJ2-3 gives the full variable domain: KAGVTQTPRYLIKTRGQQVTLSCSPISGHRSVSWYQQTPGQGLQFLFEYFSETQRNKGNFPGRFSGRQFSNSRSEMNVSTLELGDSALYLCASSFGSGSFDTQYFGPGTRLTVL.

This clonotype was seen many times. This chain uses TRBV5-1 with TRBJ1-5, with 7 bases aligning to TRBD1. The CDR3 runs 14 residues. Germline CDR1 reads SGHRS; CDR2 reads YFSETQ. Trimming removed 4 bases from V and 3 bases from J; junction bases left unmatched: 4. CDR3 sequence (DNA): TGCGCCAGCAGCCAAGGGGGCGTCAATCAGCCCCAGCATTTT. This sequence encodes CASSQGGVNQPQHF.

This clonotype was counted only a few times. V usage is TRBV5-4 and J usage is TRBJ2-3; D remains unclear. This CDR3 is built from 13 residues. With 4 bases removed from V and 6 bases from J, the gap between germline ends came to 12 bases. CDR1 is SGHNT and CDR2 is YYREEE in the germline V gene (reference sequence). This chain's CDR3 is CASSPLAMDTQYF. CDR3 in DNA: TGTGCCAGCAGCCCGCTTGCGATGGATACGCAGTATTTT.

This clonotype was seen ten or more times. V is TRBV5-6 and J is TRBJ2-3; maybe TRBD1 (6 bases). V was cut by 4 bases and J by 5 bases, with 14 bases left in between. Looked up from germline, CDR1 is SGHDT and CDR2 is YYEEEE. The CDR3 is 14 amino acids. The CDR3 here is CASSPRTEIDTQYF. CDR3 in DNA: TGTGCCAGCAGCCCCCGGACAGAAATAGATACGCAGTATTTT.

About this clonotype: Sequence at one end of the junction differs from germline and may be a read error. The V gene is TRBV18, the J gene TRBJ2-1; D is possibly TRBD2 (6 bases). The germline V gene has CDR1 KGHSH and CDR2 LQKENI. CDR3 length equals 14 residues. CDR3 amino acids: CASSPMLTSNEQLF. The CDR3 nucleotides are TGTGCCAGCTCACCCATGTTAACTAGCAATGAGCAGTTATTC.

This clonotype was seen repeatedly, ten times or more. The chain uses TRBV28 and TRBJ1-2; D perhaps matches TRBD1 (5 bases). The CDR3 totals 16 residues. In germline, CDR1 is MDHEN, CDR2 SYDVKM. V gave up 9 bases and J gave up 3 bases, with 23 bases separating them. In DNA form, the CDR3 reads TGTGCCAGTGGGCCTTTGACCGGGACGGATTACTATGGCTACACCTTC. Translation gives CASGPLTGTDYYGYTF.

This clonotype came up many times. The chain recombines TRBV12-3 or TRBV12-4 with TRBJ1-5; D is ambiguous. V lost 1 base and J 4 bases, leaving 5 bases between the germline ends. The CDR3 totals 13 residues. The CDR3 spells CASSLERNQPQHF. The CDR3 bases are TGTGCCAGCAGTTTAGAAAGAAATCAGCCCCAGCATTTT.

This clonotype showed up just a few times. CDR3 in amino acids: CASSFSGWGDTQYF. Here the CDR3 DNA reads TGTGCCAGCAGCTTTAGCGGGTGGGGGGATACGCAGTATTTT. The chain employs TRBV5-5 and TRBJ2-3; TRBD2 aligns across 7 bases. Looked up from germline, CDR1 is SGHKS and CDR2 is YYEKEE (reference sequence). This CDR3 contains 14 residues. V gave up 2 bases and J gave up 6 bases; unmatched junction bases: 6.

The rearrangement joins TRBV30 to TRBJ2-1; D is perhaps TRBD2 (5 bases). Per germline, CDR1 GTSNPN and CDR2 SVGIG (reference sequence). The CDR3 consists of 14 residues. The V end lost 1 base, the J end lost 1 base, and 8 bases lay between the germline ends. CDR3 loop: CAWSEGRSYNEQFF. CDR3 in DNA: TGTGCCTGGAGTGAAGGGAGATCCTACAATGAGCAGTTCTTC.

In its sample, this clonotype was seen many times. The chain couples TRBV29-1 to TRBJ1-1; D ambiguous. The V gene lost 5 bases and the J gene lost 1 base, with 5 bases spanning the gap. CDR3 length: 11 residues. The germline V gene has CDR1 SQVTM and CDR2 ANQGSEA. CDR3 amino acids: CSVQQNTEAFF. For the CDR3, the DNA is TGCAGCGTTCAGCAGAACACTGAAGCTTTCTTT.

To note about this clonotype: One end of the junction does not line up with germline, which may come from a read error. The chain couples TRBV20-1 to TRBJ2-1; perhaps TRBD2 as D (6 bases). Germline V gene lookup returns CDR1 DFQATT and CDR2 SNEGSKA (reference sequence). The CDR3 sequence is 14 residues long. CDR3 sequence: CTAGTTGSINEQFF. The CDR3 DNA is TGCACTGCTGGGACCACCGGGAGCATTAATGAGCAGTTCTTC.

In its sample, this clonotype was seen many times. V usage is TRBV5-6 and J usage is TRBJ1-1; TRBD1 aligns across 7 bases. Germline lookup yields CDR1 SGHDT and CDR2 YYEEEE. The junction had 13 bases not matched to a gene; V was cut back by 1 base and J by 1 base. CDR3 length: 18 amino acids. The CDR3 is CASSLRGSNRGPNTEAFF. The CDR3 coding sequence is TGTGCCAGCAGCTTGAGAGGGAGCAACAGGGGCCCGAACACTGAAGCTTTCTTT. The variable domain in full, completed from reference TRBV5-6 and TRBJ1-1, reads DAGVTQSPTHLIKTRGQQVTLRCSPKSGHDTVSWYQQALGQGPQFIFQYYEEEERQRGNFPDRFSGHQFPNYSSELNVNALLLGDSALYLCASSLRGSNRGPNTEAFFGQGTRLTVV.

This chain uses TRBV6-6 with TRBJ2-7; 7 positions agree with TRBD2. This CDR3 has 15 amino acids. The trim removed 2 bases at V and 0 bases at J, leaving 4 bases unmatched. Germline values: CDR1 MNHNY, CDR2 SVGAGI (reference sequence). CDR3 nucleotides: TGTGCCAGCAGTTACCCAGCGGGGAGCTCCTACGAGCAGTACTTC. This gives the protein CASSYPAGSSYEQYF.

With respect to this clonotype: This may arise from a read error, as a much more abundant clone is one base away. The chain joins TRBV6-1 to TRBJ1-2; 8 bases line up with TRBD1. CDR3 length: 15 amino acids. The V gene end was trimmed by 8 bases and the J gene end by 3 bases; junction bases not matched to a gene: 11. Germline V gene sequence: CDR1 MNHNS, CDR2 SASEGT. The CDR3 bases are TGTGCCAGCGCCGGGGGGGGACAGGAGGACTATGGCTACACCTTC. It codes for CASAGGGQEDYGYTF.

This clonotype occurred once. The chain is built from TRBV27 and TRBJ1-4; maybe TRBD1 (5 bases). The CDR3 contains 13 residues. Germline-derived CDR1 and CDR2 are MNHEY and SMNVEV (reference sequence). The V end was cut by 3 bases, the J end by 7 bases, with 9 bases between. The CDR3, as DNA: TGTGCCAGCAGTTTCCAGGGTCGTGAAAAACTGTTTTTT. Residues: CASSFQGREKLFF.

The V gene is TRBV5-1, the J gene TRBJ2-3, with TRBD2 as a possible D gene (6 bases). V lost 5 bases and J 3 bases, leaving 16 bases between the germline ends. CDR1 is SGHRS, CDR2 YFSETQ, per germline. CDR3 length: 15 residues. The CDR3 sequence is CASRRGDGGTDTQYF. The CDR3 DNA is TGCGCCAGCAGAAGAGGGGACGGGGGAACAGATACGCAGTATTTT.

This chain joins TRBV12-3 or TRBV12-4 and TRBJ1-6; 11 nucleotides line up with TRBD1. There are 16 residues in the CDR3. The trim removed 5 bases at V and 7 bases at J, leaving 7 bases unmatched. CDR3 region: CASSLTGTGGNSPLHF. CDR3 in DNA: TGTGCCAGCAGTCTTACCGGGACAGGGGGGAATTCACCCCTCCACTTT.

This clonotype appeared many times. The chain uses TRBV5-1 and TRBJ1-2; unclear D gene. V was cut by 3 bases and J by 2 bases, with 11 bases left in between. CDR1 is SGHRS and CDR2 is YFSETQ in the germline V gene. The CDR3 runs 14 residues. The CDR3 loop reads CASSWQEGNYGYTF. The CDR3 bases are TGCGCCAGCAGCTGGCAGGAAGGCAACTATGGCTACACCTTC.

This clonotype has ten or more counts. V and J are TRBV29-1 and TRBJ1-4, with no clear D. The germline V gene encodes CDR1 SQVTM and CDR2 ANQGSEA. With 4 bases removed from V and 3 bases from J, the gap between germline ends came to 6 bases. This CDR3 region has 12 residues. CDR3 nucleotides: TGCAGCGTTGCGCCGCCTAATGAAAAACTGTTTTTT. Its protein product is CSVAPPNEKLFF.

This clonotype was seen ten or more times. The CDR3 nucleotides read TGTGCCAGCAGCGACGGGTACTATGGCTACACCTTC. The encoded protein is CASSDGYYGYTF. V usage is TRBV3-1 and J usage is TRBJ1-2, with D hard to call. Trimming cost V 5 bases and J 3 bases, with 7 bases left between them. Germline lookup yields CDR1 LGHDT and CDR2 YNNKEL (reference sequence). The CDR3 is made up of 12 amino acids.

This clonotype was counted many times. The chain combines TRBV5-1 with TRBJ2-7; TRBD1 aligns across 10 bases. This CDR3 region has 15 residues. The V gene's germline CDR1 is SGHRS and CDR2 YFSETQ. Germline trimming cut 4 bases from V and 5 bases from J; bases unmatched to any gene: 9. In nucleotides, the CDR3 is TGCGCCAGCAGCCCTAGGGACAGGGGCGGCCACGAGCAGTACTTC. This sequence encodes CASSPRDRGGHEQYF.

This clonotype has a count of ten or more. This chain uses TRBV29-1 with TRBJ2-1, with a weak D call TRBD1 (6 bases). The CDR3 contains 13 residues. V shed 8 bases and J shed 6 bases, with 17 bases lying between them. Germline CDR1 reads SQVTM; CDR2 reads ANQGSEA. The CDR3 sequence is CSFVRGLGNEQFF. Written as DNA, the CDR3 is TGCAGCTTTGTCAGGGGATTGGGCAATGAGCAGTTCTTC.

This clonotype was recorded many times. The genes are TRBV5-1 and TRBJ2-5; D is perhaps TRBD2 (5 bases). The germline V and J ends were trimmed by 5 bases and 5 bases, with 16 bases remaining between them. In germline, CDR1 is SGHRS, CDR2 YFSETQ. The CDR3 consists of 14 residues. The CDR3 DNA reads TGCGCCAGCAGTCCGTCACGGGGTACGGAGACCCAGTACTTC. This translates into CASSPSRGTETQYF.